One T cell receptor (beta chain) is described in this entry. The target antigen is unknown. The data were taken from a study of CXCR3-negative and CXCR3-positive naive CD8 T cells. Study summary: Overall TRB read output was 120 million to 150 million, and each library contained about 1.5 +/- 0.3 million reads. General observations from the study: Both of the naive subsets showed about the same high diversity, but memory CD8+ cells had much less. Unlike memory cells, which differed, naive CXCR3-negative and CXCR3-positive cells had similar TRBV-TRBJ usage.

With UMI labels, 5' RACE was used to prepare the TRB cDNA libraries. TCRdb re-called the 5' RACE reads; every CDR3 protein appears as one record, without DNA. The sample totals under 45,000 distinct CDR3 sequences. Every individual CD8+ T cell subset underwent sorting in triplicate at approximately 300,000 cells apiece. This receptor was obtained from a human donor in good health. Some clones in this sample may be carry-over from other donors' samples. The sample comprised memory CD8+ T cells from blood.

The CDR3 is CASSSTFETQYF. The rearrangement joins TRBV7-8 to TRBJ2-5. The germline V gene has CDR1 SGHVS and CDR2 FQNEAQ. The CDR3 is made up of 12 amino acids. The whole variable domain, remainder taken from reference TRBV7-8 and TRBJ2-5, is GAGVSQSPRYKVAKRGQDVALRCDPISGHVSLFWYQQALGQGPEFLTYFQNEAQLDKSGLPSDRFFAERPEGSVSTLKIQRTQQEDSAVYLCASSSTFETQYFGPGTRLLVL.